Shown below are 19 T cell receptor beta chains from a single sample sequenced in a study of cytomegalovirus exposure and HLA in healthy donors. The PCR was carried out with 60 Vbeta primers and 13 Jbeta primers. Repertoires were generated with immunoSEQ multiplex PCR, while TCRdb's copy carries only in-frame clones and drops some. The sample lists 200,000 or so clones; about four fifths were seen once. Material: PBMCs. The receptors derive from a woman aged 30 to 39 in good health and CMV-seropositive.

This clone appeared once. This chain connects TRBV13 to TRBJ2-7; 9 bases map to TRBD2. Germline values: CDR1 PRHDT, CDR2 FYEKMQ (reference sequence). The V and J ends lost 3 bases and 0 bases, in that order; junction bases with no gene match: 9. The CDR3 spans 17 residues. The CDR3 sequence: CASSFPRGGGDSYEQYF. CDR3 bases: TGTGCCAGCAGCTTCCCGCGGGGGGGAGGGGACTCCTACGAGCAGTACTTC.

The CDR3 loop reads CASSTASLNTEAFF. CDR3 in DNA: TGTGCCAGCAGCACAGCCTCTCTGAACACTGAAGCTTTCTTT. The chain employs TRBV6-5 and TRBJ1-1; D is unclear. The germline V and J ends were trimmed by 6 bases and 0 bases, with 11 bases remaining between them. CDR3 length: 14 residues. The germline V gene has CDR1 MNHEY and CDR2 SVGAGI.

The gene calls are TRBV7-9 and TRBJ2-1, with 10 bases lining up with TRBD1. Trimming took 1 base from V and 8 from J; bases not matched to a gene: 8. CDR1 SEHNR and CDR2 FQNEAQ come from the germline V gene (reference sequence). This CDR3 has 16 residues. This CDR3 reads CASSLGEGQGSYEQFF. CDR3 sequence (DNA): TGTGCCAGCAGCTTAGGGGAGGGACAGGGGTCCTATGAGCAGTTCTTC.

V is TRBV7-9 and J is TRBJ2-7; D is possibly TRBD1 (7 bases). Trimming cost V 5 bases and J 7 bases, with 18 bases left between them. The germline gives CDR1 SEHNR, CDR2 FQNEAQ (reference sequence). This CDR3 has 14 amino acids. CDR3 coding DNA: TGTGCCAGCAGCCAGGACAGGTCCGCGGGGGAGCAGTACTTC. Residues: CASSQDRSAGEQYF.

The chain has TRBV6-4 and TRBJ2-3, with D perhaps matching TRBD2 (6 bases). The CDR3 spans 16 residues. From germline, CDR1 is MRHNA and CDR2 SNTAGT. Trimming stripped 2 bases from V and 5 bases from J, with 17 bases between. The CDR3 protein is CASSDVSGRSGDTQYF. CDR3 bases: TGTGCCAGCAGTGACGTTTCGGGGAGGTCGGGAGATACGCAGTATTTT.

The chain is built from TRBV4-1 and TRBJ2-2; D ambiguous. The CDR3 loop spans 16 amino acids. The germline CDR1 and CDR2 sequences are MGHRA and YSYEKL. Between the trimmed V and J ends, which lost 2 bases and 5 bases, there was a span of 15 bases. CDR3 amino acids: CASSQSFPRVTGELFF. The CDR3 DNA sequence: TGCGCCAGCAGCCAAAGTTTCCCTCGGGTGACCGGGGAGCTGTTTTTT.

The V and J genes are TRBV6-6 and TRBJ1-2; TRBD1 agrees at 9 bases. V was clipped by 10 bases and J by 4 bases; unmatched bases: 4. CDR1 MNHNY and CDR2 SVGAGI come from the germline V gene (reference sequence). The CDR3 has 12 amino acids. The CDR3 protein is CAIEQGAYGYTF. CDR3 nucleotides: TGTGCCATCGAACAGGGGGCCTATGGCTACACCTTC.

The J gene is TRBJ1-1, the V gene TRBV10-2, with D unresolved. Trimming pared 8 bases from V and 5 bases from J, leaving 18 bases between. The CDR3 extends over 14 amino acids. Germline V gene sequence: CDR1 WSHSY, CDR2 SAAADI. The DNA for the CDR3 is TGCGCCAGCTCGGGTATAATGTCTATAACTGAAGCTTTCTTT. Amino acid sequence: CASSGIMSITEAFF.

The genes are TRBV10-2 and TRBJ1-2; no clear D. The CDR3 is 13 residues long. In germline, CDR1 is WSHSY, CDR2 SAAADI. Between the trimmed V and J ends, which lost 7 bases and 10 bases, there was a span of 19 bases. CDR3 DNA sequence: TGCGCCAGCAACCCCATCGGAACTAGGGACTACACCTTC. This gives the protein CASNPIGTRDYTF.

The gene calls are TRBV27 and TRBJ1-1; 8 bases line up with TRBD1. The CDR3 spans 13 residues. Germline CDR1 and CDR2: MNHEY and SMNVEV (reference sequence). Germline trimming cut 10 bases from V and 5 bases from J; bases unmatched to any gene: 9. In DNA, the CDR3 is TGTGCCACCCGGGGGACAGGCGGGACTGAAGCTTTCTTT. It specifies CATRGTGGTEAFF.

This clone was counted ten times or more. The CDR3 DNA reads TGTGCCAGCAGTTCCCTCCCCAGGCTAGAGCAGTACTTC. Amino acids: CASSSLPRLEQYF. V and J are TRBV6-6 and TRBJ2-7, with D unresolved. The CDR3 is 13 amino acids. With 4 bases removed from V and 7 bases from J, the gap between germline ends came to 14 bases. CDR1 is MNHNY, CDR2 SVGAGI, per germline (reference sequence).

CDR3 nucleotide sequence: TGCGCCAGCAGCCGCGGGGCGTATGGCTACACCTTC. Residues: CASSRGAYGYTF. The J gene is TRBJ1-2, the V gene TRBV4-1, with a weak D call TRBD1 (5 bases). V was pared by 4 bases and J by 5 bases, with 8 bases between. This CDR3 has 12 amino acids. CDR1 and CDR2 (germline): MGHRA, YSYEKL.

The chain links TRBV5-1 to TRBJ2-1; 7 bases line up with TRBD2. Per germline, CDR1 SGHRS and CDR2 YFSETQ. The CDR3 has 18 residues. The V segment lost 4 bases and the J segment 6 bases; nucleotides outside the gene matches: 19. CDR3 sequence reads: CASSHYEAGVRISNEQFF. CDR3 in DNA: TGCGCCAGCAGCCACTATGAGGCGGGAGTTCGAATTAGCAATGAGCAGTTCTTC.

This chain uses TRBV6-5 with TRBJ2-5; 7 positions match TRBD1. CDR3 length: 15 residues. The J segment lost 2 bases and the V segment lost 6 bases, leaving 9 bases of the junction unmatched. Germline values: CDR1 MNHEY, CDR2 SVGAGI. CDR3 protein: CASSATGTAQETQYF. CDR3 coding DNA: TGTGCCAGCAGCGCAACCGGGACAGCTCAAGAGACCCAGTACTTC.

The rearrangement joins TRBV4-1 to TRBJ2-7; D is perhaps TRBD1 (6 bases). Germline assignment: CDR1 MGHRA and CDR2 YSYEKL. CDR3 length equals 14 residues. The ends were cut back, 4 bases at V and 4 bases at J, with 14 bases in the middle. CDR3 in DNA: TGCGCCAGCAGCCTTGGGCAGACAGGTTACGAGCAGTACTTC. It is translated as CASSLGQTGYEQYF.

This chain uses TRBV6-5 with TRBJ2-5; 11 bases align to TRBD1. Germline V gene data show CDR1 as MNHEY and CDR2 as SVGAGI. The CDR3 sequence is 16 residues long. Trimming at V came to 4 bases and at J to 1 base, leaving 5 bases not matched to a gene. CDR3 sequence: CASSSGTGGLQETQYF. CDR3 in DNA: TGTGCCAGCAGTTCCGGGACAGGGGGTCTCCAAGAGACCCAGTACTTC.

The chain is built from TRBV28 and TRBJ1-4; 8 positions agree with TRBD1. Trimming took 3 bases from V and 10 from J; bases not matched to a gene: 7. The germline CDR1 and CDR2 sequences are MDHEN and SYDVKM. The CDR3 length is 14 residues. CDR3 loop: CASSFGRDRSKLFF. The CDR3 region has the DNA TGTGCCAGCAGTTTCGGTCGGGACAGGTCAAAACTGTTTTTT.

V usage is TRBV25-1 and J usage is TRBJ2-2; D is possibly TRBD1 (6 bases). The V end lost 3 bases, the J end lost 7 bases, and 12 bases lay between the germline ends. The CDR3 is 14 amino acids. Germline CDR1 is MGHDK and CDR2 is SYGVNS. CDR3 sequence reads: CASSDGTTVGELFF. The CDR3 DNA reads TGTGCCAGCAGTGACGGGACAACGGTCGGGGAGCTGTTTTTT. Based on the CDR3 plus reference TRBV25-1 and TRBJ2-2, the full variable domain is EADIYQTPRYLVIGTGKKITLECSQTMGHDKMYWYQQDPGMELHLIHYSYGVNSTEKGDLSSESTVSRIRTEHFPLTLESARPSHTSQYLCASSDGTTVGELFFGEGSRLTVL.

V gene TRBV7-9 combines with J gene TRBJ1-1, with TRBD1 identical over 12 bases. Trimming removed 5 bases from V and 3 bases from J; junction bases left unmatched: 10. Per germline, CDR1 SEHNR and CDR2 FQNEAQ (reference sequence). The CDR3 is 17 residues long. CDR3: CASSAGTGGRSDTEAFF. Written as DNA, the CDR3 is TGTGCCAGCAGCGCAGGGACAGGGGGCCGGTCGGACACTGAAGCTTTCTTT.